This T cell receptor (beta chain) was retrieved from a study of technical replicates of blood from several donors (dated by TCRdb to 2016 to 2017). With regard to this clone: Its antigen is unknown. No base quality information exists; no much larger clone differs at one position.

Preparation of the library involved the immunoSEQ multiplex PCR assay. TCRdb mirrors the immuneACCESS table, restricted to in-frame sequences. Some clones are absent from its copies; in checked studies, under half trace to an unresolved V gene, and the reason for the others is unknown. This sample gives roughly 70,000 clones in total; approximately 93% of them show up just once. About 4.9% of the sample is held by the ten biggest clonotypes. Relative to germline, V is missing 6 bases and J is missing 2 bases, with 7 bases of the junction outside any gene match. From cysteine to phenylalanine, the CDR3 is 14 amino acids long. Just CDR3 DNA is preserved here, 42 bases in frame from base 1. In the germline V gene (reference sequence), CDR1 corresponds to SEHNR and CDR2 to FQNEAQ.

The sequence was obtained from a human donor in good health. Some clones in this sample may be carry-over from other donors' samples. Source material: PBMCs. The chain is assembled from TRBV7-9 and TRBJ2-7, and TRBD2 matches 7 of the central bases. The DNA is TGTGCCAGCAGGTCGAGAGCGGGGACCTACGAGCAGTACTTC. The translation is CASRSRAGTYEQYF.